The rows below give T cell receptor beta chains drawn from one sample of a study of T-cell reconstitution after alpha-beta-depleted transplantation in children. TCRdb ran MiXCR on the PCR reads and lists one entry per CDR3 protein. The sample yields about 540,000 distinct CDR3 sequences, 18% seen once. Sequenced material: PBMCs from the stem cell graft donor, taken from the stem cell graft. These receptor sequences come from a human donor who donated a stem cell graft to a child with acute lymphoblastic leukemia. CDR3s include the opening cysteine and the closing phenylalanine or tryptophan. D genes are given only for firm matches. The size field is filled for only some rows; it gives once, few, many or a size class.

CDR3 | DNA | J | size | D | V
CASSSETGSYEQYF | TGTGCCAGCAGCTCTGAGACAGGCTCCTACGAGCAGTACTTC | TRBJ2-7 | many | . | TRBV7-3
CASSLVAEQYF | TGTGCCAGCAGCTTAGTGGCTGAGCAGTACTTC | TRBJ2-7 | many | . | TRBV7-8
CASSPQPAGGKLFF | TGTGCCAGCAGCCCGCAGCCAGCAGGAGGAAAACTGTTTTTT | TRBJ1-4 | . | . | TRBV14
CASSLAGQGARNEQFF | TGTGCCAGCAGCTTAGCCGGACAGGGGGCGCGGAATGAGCAGTTCTTC | TRBJ2-1 | few | TRBD1 | TRBV7-3
CASSPPTGGGETQYF | TGTGCCAGCTCACCACCTACAGGGGGAGGAGAGACCCAGTACTTC | TRBJ2-5 | . | TRBD1 | TRBV18
CASSVFREPYEQYF | TGTGCCAGCAGCGTATTCCGGGAGCCCTACGAGCAGTACTTC | TRBJ2-7 | . | . | TRBV9
CSANFLGTETQYF | TGCAGTGCTAATTTCCTGGGAACAGAGACCCAGTACTTC | TRBJ2-5 | few | . | TRBV20-1
CASSLYGGPTNEKLFF | TGTGCCAGCAGCTTGTACGGGGGCCCAACTAATGAAAAACTGTTTTTT | TRBJ1-4 | few | . | TRBV5-6
CASSSRGEKRTIYF | TGTGCCAGCAGTTCCCGCGGCGAAAAACGGACCATATATTTT | TRBJ1-3 | few | . | TRBV6-5
CASSLGFGTGVGYNEQFF | TGTGCCAGCAGTCTTGGCTTCGGGACAGGGGTTGGGTACAATGAGCAGTTCTTC | TRBJ2-1 | many | TRBD1 | TRBV5-5
CASSFTSSGLTDTQYF | TGTGCCAGCAGCTTCACCTCTAGCGGACTCACAGATACGCAGTATTTT | TRBJ2-3 | . | TRBD2 | TRBV5-5
CASSFTTYNEQFF | TGCGCCAGCAGCTTTACTACCTACAATGAGCAGTTCTTC | TRBJ2-1 | many | . | TRBV5-1
CSARSYVNEQFF | TGCAGTGCTCGCTCTTATGTGAATGAGCAGTTCTTC | TRBJ2-1 | few | . | TRBV20-1
CGSPGLGETQYF | TGCGGGTCTCCGGGTTTAGGAGAGACCCAGTACTTC | TRBJ2-5 | few | . | TRBV20-1
CASKGGRLMYEQYF | TGTGCCAGCAAAGGCGGGAGGCTGATGTACGAGCAGTACTTC | TRBJ2-7 | few | TRBD2 | TRBV2
CASSPDSGETQYF | TGTGCCAGCAGTCCCGACTCCGGGGAGACCCAGTACTTC | TRBJ2-5 | few | . | TRBV6-1
CASSFLRGGDGYTF | TGCGCCAGCAGCTTTCTCAGGGGTGGCGATGGCTACACCTTC | TRBJ1-2 | few | . | TRBV5-1
CASSFQDNYGYTF | TGCGCCAGCAGCTTTCAGGACAACTATGGCTACACCTTC | TRBJ1-2 | few | . | TRBV5-1
CASRIFTDTQYF | TGCGCCAGCAGGATATTCACAGATACGCAGTATTTT | TRBJ2-3 | . | . | TRBV10-2
CASSDGRFFNEQFF | TGTGCCAGCAGTGACGGGAGGTTTTTCAATGAGCAGTTCTTC | TRBJ2-1 | . | TRBD2 | TRBV27
CASSGRQSSSYEQYF | TGTGCCAGCAGCGGCCGACAGTCCTCCTCCTACGAGCAGTACTTC | TRBJ2-7 | few | . | TRBV5-8
CASSQDPTRQGAIKGEAFF | TGCGCCAGCAGCCAAGATCCTACGCGGCAGGGGGCCATCAAGGGTGAAGCTTTCTTT | TRBJ1-1 | . | TRBD1 | TRBV4-1
CASSRNPGPSYNEQFF | TGTGCCAGCAGCAGAAACCCCGGGCCTTCCTACAATGAGCAGTTCTTC | TRBJ2-1 | . | . | TRBV12-3/TRBV12-4
CASLPGTGGYEQYF | TGCGCCAGCCTTCCCGGGACAGGGGGATACGAGCAGTACTTC | TRBJ2-7 | . | TRBD1 | TRBV10-2
CSAPGGLAGVGSYNEQFF | TGCAGTGCTCCGGGGGGACTAGCGGGAGTTGGATCCTACAATGAGCAGTTCTTC | TRBJ2-1 | few | TRBD2 | TRBV20-1
CASSLRTGAYNEQFF | TGCGCCAGCAGCTTGAGGACAGGAGCTTACAATGAGCAGTTCTTC | TRBJ2-1 | few | TRBD1 | TRBV5-1
CASSVVGGKDTEAFF | TGTGCCAGCAGCGTAGTTGGGGGTAAAGACACTGAAGCTTTCTTT | TRBJ1-1 | few | . | TRBV9
CSAQSENIQYF | TGCAGTGCTCAGAGTGAAAACATTCAGTACTTC | TRBJ2-4 | . | . | TRBV20-1
CASSFREGRTDTQYF | TGTGCCAGCAGCTTCCGAGAGGGGAGGACAGATACGCAGTATTTT | TRBJ2-3 | few | . | TRBV7-9
CAISERPYEQYF | TGTGCCATCTCCGAGCGGCCCTACGAGCAGTACTTC | TRBJ2-7 | . | . | TRBV10-3
CASSLAAGGNQPQHF | TGTGCCAGCAGCTTGGCGGCAGGGGGCAATCAGCCCCAGCATTTT | TRBJ1-5 | . | . | TRBV11-2
CASSVRTSGPYEQYF | TGTGCCAGCAGCGTTCGGACTAGCGGCCCCTACGAGCAGTACTTC | TRBJ2-7 | . | TRBD2 | TRBV7-3
CASSFWGTDTQYF | TGTGCCAGCAGCTTCTGGGGCACAGATACGCAGTATTTT | TRBJ2-3 | few | . | TRBV5-6
CASSGTYASNQPQHF | TGTGCCAGCAGTGGGACGTACGCTAGCAATCAGCCCCAGCATTTT | TRBJ1-5 | once | . | TRBV2
CSARDVLAGAYEQYF | TGCAGTGCTAGAGATGTACTAGCGGGAGCCTACGAGCAGTACTTC | TRBJ2-7 | few | TRBD2 | TRBV20-1
CASSYRLAGASDTQYF | TGCGCCAGCAGCTACCGACTAGCGGGCGCTTCAGATACGCAGTATTTT | TRBJ2-3 | . | TRBD2 | TRBV5-1
CASSRVMGTPRTEAFF | TGCGCCAGCAGCCGGGTGATGGGGACCCCCCGCACTGAAGCTTTCTTT | TRBJ1-1 | . | . | TRBV5-1
CASSLERSHEQFF | TGTGCCAGCAGCTTAGAACGTTCCCATGAGCAGTTCTTC | TRBJ2-1 | few | . | TRBV7-8
CASSESPGARGEAFF | TGTGCCAGCAGTGAGAGTCCGGGGGCGAGGGGTGAAGCTTTCTTT | TRBJ1-1 | . | . | TRBV6-1
CASSLLLAGANEQFF | TGTGCCAGCAGTTTATTACTAGCGGGAGCCAATGAGCAGTTCTTC | TRBJ2-1 | few | TRBD2 | TRBV12-3/TRBV12-4